The 8 T cell receptor beta chains below were found in one sample sequenced in a study of cytomegalovirus exposure and HLA in healthy donors. A multiplex PCR was run with 60 Vbeta primers and 13 Jbeta primers. Here immunoSEQ multiplex PCR was the method, and the copy in TCRdb shows in-frame clones only, minus some. The table shows 90,000 to 100,000 clones, with 70% to 85% occurring only once. The sequenced sample was PBMCs. The source is a man aged 45-65 years in good health and CMV-seronegative.

This sequence joins TRBV27 and TRBJ2-6; maybe TRBD1 (6 bases). The CDR3 extends over 16 amino acids. Per germline, CDR1 MNHEY and CDR2 SMNVEV (reference sequence). V was pared by 5 bases and J by 1 base, with 12 bases between. CDR3 residues: CASSLHRVSGANVLTF. CDR3 bases: TGTGCCAGCAGTCTACACAGGGTATCTGGGGCCAACGTCCTGACTTTC.

This chain connects TRBV7-9 to TRBJ1-4; D unclear. CDR1 SEHNR and CDR2 FQNEAQ come from the germline V gene (reference sequence). CDR3 size: 14 residues. V lost 1 base to trimming and J lost 8 bases, with 11 bases between them. CDR3 amino acids: CASSLVGGEEKLFF. CDR3 in DNA: TGTGCCAGCAGCTTAGTAGGCGGGGAGGAAAAACTGTTTTTT.

This rearrangement joins TRBV4-2 to TRBJ2-6, with 7 bases that match TRBD1. Germline lookup yields CDR1 LGHNA and CDR2 YNFKEQ. CDR3 length equals 15 residues. V shed 6 bases and J 1 base; nucleotides not matched to a gene: 3. DNA for the CDR3: TGTGCCAGCAGTCCAGGGGGTTCTGGGGCCAACGTCCTGACTTTC. It translates to CASSPGGSGANVLTF.

This rearrangement joins TRBV11-3 to TRBJ2-1; 10 bases match TRBD2. The CDR3 consists of 19 residues. V shed 3 bases, J shed 2 bases, and the junction held 13 bases outside the gene matches. Per germline, CDR1 SGHNT and CDR2 YENEEA. The CDR3 region has the DNA TGTGCCAGCAGCTTGACAGGGCCTCTAGCGGGAGTGACCTACAATGAGCAGTTCTTC. Translation: CASSLTGPLAGVTYNEQFF.

The rearrangement joins TRBV4-1 to TRBJ2-7, with D perhaps matching TRBD1 (6 bases). CDR3 length: 17 amino acids. Germline V gene data show CDR1 as MGHRA and CDR2 as YSYEKL. The ends were cut back, 0 bases at V and 2 bases at J, with 17 bases in the middle. The DNA for the CDR3 is TGCGCCAGCAGCCAAGATGCCCCGTCAGGGGAGACCTACGAGCAGTACTTC. Protein product: CASSQDAPSGETYEQYF.

This chain links TRBV6-6 with TRBJ2-7; D is possibly TRBD2 (6 bases). V lost 8 bases, J lost 3 bases, and 11 bases lay in between. The CDR3 runs to 12 residues. The V gene's germline CDR1 is MNHNY and CDR2 SVGAGI (reference sequence). The CDR3 region is CASGRLSYEQYF. In nucleotides, the CDR3 is TGTGCCAGCGGGAGGCTGAGCTACGAGCAGTACTTC.

V and J are TRBV5-4 and TRBJ2-1; 7 bases match TRBD2. V was clipped by 0 bases and J by 7 bases; unmatched bases: 7. Germline assignment: CDR1 SGHNT and CDR2 YYREEE (reference sequence). The CDR3 spans 15 residues. The CDR3 bases are TGTGCCAGCAGCTTGGAGGGCGGGAGTGGGAATGAGCAGTTCTTC. This translates into CASSLEGGSGNEQFF.

V is TRBV21-1 and J is TRBJ2-6; the D call TRBD2 from the table was never checked on the DNA. TRBV21-1 is assigned pseudogene status. The CDR3 is 17 amino acids. CDR3 DNA sequence: TGTGCCAGTCCGAGGGAGGGAGGCCCCTCGGGGGCCAACGTCCTGACTTTC. This sequence encodes CASPREGGPSGANVLTF.